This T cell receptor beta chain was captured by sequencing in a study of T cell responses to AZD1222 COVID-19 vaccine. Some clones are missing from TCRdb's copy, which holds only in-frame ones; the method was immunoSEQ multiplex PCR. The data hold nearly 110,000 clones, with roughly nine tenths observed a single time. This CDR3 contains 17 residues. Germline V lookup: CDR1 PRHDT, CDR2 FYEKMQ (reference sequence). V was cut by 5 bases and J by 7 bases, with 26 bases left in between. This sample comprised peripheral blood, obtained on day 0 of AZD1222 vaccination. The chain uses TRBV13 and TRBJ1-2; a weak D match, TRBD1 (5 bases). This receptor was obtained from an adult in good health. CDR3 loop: CASSLKTALGTLGGYTF. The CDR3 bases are TGTGCCAGCAGCCTCAAGACAGCGCTCGGGACTTTAGGTGGCTACACCTTC.